A selection of T cell receptor beta chains follows, all from one sample in a study of shared clonotypes between healthy human individuals. The data were produced by immunoSEQ multiplex PCR, yet TCRdb's version contains in-frame clones alone and is incomplete. The sample includes about 2,500,000 clones, more than 80% of them seen just once. The source material was naive CD4+ T cells sorted from blood. These receptors all come from a man aged 18 to 35 in good health. Each CDR3 is given with its conserved first and last residue. The D gene is left open where the match is weak. Some rows mark clone size as missing; the rest say once, few, many or name a class of expanded clone.

size,V,D,J,CDR3,DNA
.,TRBV30,.,TRBJ2-7,CAWRASGRASYEQYF,TGTGCCTGGAGAGCAAGCGGGCGGGCGTCCTACGAGCAGTACTTC
.,TRBV6-6,TRBD2,TRBJ2-1,CASSMTSLGYNEQFF,TGTGCCAGCAGCATGACTAGCTTGGGATACAATGAGCAGTTCTTC
.,TRBV7-9,.,TRBJ2-5,CASSLGPGERRIQETQYF,TGTGCCAGCAGCTTAGGCCCCGGAGAGCGGAGGATCCAAGAGACCCAGTACTTC
.,TRBV7-9,TRBD2,TRBJ2-3,CASSLAPSGSTDTQYF,TGTGCCAGCAGCTTAGCCCCTAGCGGGAGCACAGATACGCAGTATTTT
.,TRBV12-5,.,TRBJ2-2,CASGLGRGSYTGELFF,TGTGCTAGTGGTTTGGGAAGGGGATCCTACACCGGGGAGCTGTTTTTT
.,TRBV5-5,.,TRBJ2-3,CASSLTRPTQITQYF,TGTGCCAGCAGCTTGACGCGCCCCACACAGATTACGCAGTATTTT
.,TRBV19,TRBD1,TRBJ1-6,CASSIETGAADNSPLHF,TGTGCCAGTAGTATAGAGACAGGGGCCGCAGATAATTCACCCCTCCACTTT
.,TRBV5-1,.,TRBJ2-3,CASSVSGNTDTQYF,TGCGCCAGCAGCGTATCCGGGAACACAGATACGCAGTATTTT
.,TRBV28,.,TRBJ1-4,CASSSTGATNEKLFF,TGTGCCAGCAGTTCGACGGGAGCAACTAATGAAAAACTGTTTTTT
.,TRBV28,TRBD2,TRBJ2-5,CASSSPASGGAETQYF,TGTGCCAGCAGTTCCCCGGCTAGCGGGGGGGCGGAGACCCAGTACTTC
.,TRBV28,.,TRBJ1-1,CASSQPRSTEAFF,TGTGCCAGCAGCCAACCAAGGAGCACTGAAGCTTTCTTT
.,TRBV5-6,.,TRBJ2-7,CASSLQSEQYF,TGTGCCAGCAGCTTGCAGTCCGAGCAGTACTTC
.,TRBV7-9,.,TRBJ1-2,CASSLSGTNNGYTF,TGTGCCAGCAGCTTATCCGGGACAAACAATGGCTACACCTTC
.,TRBV19,.,TRBJ1-6,CASRQNRDWNSPLHF,TGTGCCAGTAGGCAGAATAGAGATTGGAATTCACCCCTCCACTTT
once,TRBV5-1,.,TRBJ1-5,CASSLDSTNQPQHF,TGCGCCAGCAGCTTAGACAGCACCAATCAGCCCCAGCATTTT
.,TRBV6-5,.,TRBJ1-1,CASSYLDTEAFF,TGTGCCAGCAGTTACCTGGACACTGAAGCTTTCTTT
once,TRBV6-5,TRBD2,TRBJ2-7,CASSLSGGPYEQYF,TGTGCCAGCAGTCTAAGCGGGGGGCCCTACGAGCAGTACTTC